A selection of T cell receptor beta chains follows, all from one sample in a study of blood T cell repertoires in COVID-19. Sequencing was performed with immunoSEQ multiplex PCR; in TCRdb, only in-frame clones are kept and a portion is missing. Among under 250,000 clones listed, 65% to 85% were seen once. The sample comprised peripheral blood. These receptors were taken from an elderly woman with acute or convalescent COVID-19. CDR3s include the opening cysteine and the closing phenylalanine or tryptophan. Fields, in order: clone size, V gene, D gene, J gene, CDR3 DNA, CDR3 protein. A D gene is named only where the DNA matches it firmly. Where a row states a size, it is once, few, many or the class of an expanded clone; other rows omit it.

>-|TRBV19|-|TRBJ2-7
TGTGCCAGTAGTCTTAACCGGGACTACGAGCAGTACTTC
CASSLNRDYEQYF
>-|TRBV4-2|TRBD1|TRBJ1-4
TGTGCCAGCAGCCAACAACAGGGGAGGACAACTAATGAAAAACTGTTTTTT
CASSQQQGRTTNEKLFF
>-|TRBV5-6|-|TRBJ1-2
TGTGCCAGCAGCTTATGGGGGACTGGTGGCTACACCTTC
CASSLWGTGGYTF
>many|TRBV11-2|TRBD2|TRBJ2-3
TGTGCCAGCAGCCCGACAGCGGGGGGGCCCACAGATACGCAGTATTTT
CASSPTAGGPTDTQYF
>-|TRBV4-1|-|TRBJ2-7
TGCGCCAGCAGCCAAGAGCGGGGAATTCCCCCTTTAGAGCAGTACTTC
CASSQERGIPPLEQYF
>once|TRBV6-5|TRBD1|TRBJ2-3
TGTGCCAGCGAGTACAGGGGAACACACACAGATACGCAGTATTTT
CASEYRGTHTDTQYF
>-|TRBV11-2|TRBD1|TRBJ1-2
TGTGCCAGCAGCACCGGACAGGGTGGCTATGGCTACACCTTC
CASSTGQGGYGYTF
>once|TRBV5-4|-|TRBJ2-7
TGTGCCAGCAGCCTCAGGGGTTCCTACGAGCAGTACTTC
CASSLRGSYEQYF
>-|TRBV15|-|TRBJ2-5
TGTGCCACCAGCAGAGACCCACAGGGTTGGGAGACCCAGTACTTC
CATSRDPQGWETQYF
>-|TRBV6-6|-|TRBJ1-6
TGTGCCAGCAGTTACTCTATTGATAGTAATTCACCCCTCCACTTT
CASSYSIDSNSPLHF
>few|TRBV19|TRBD1|TRBJ1-5
TGTGCCAGTATCGCAACCGGGACAGGGATGGGTCAGCCCCAGCATTTT
CASIATGTGMGQPQHF
>-|TRBV7-9|-|TRBJ1-6
TGTGCCAGCAGCCGGACAATGGATAATTCACCCCTCCACTTT
CASSRTMDNSPLHF
>-|TRBV19|TRBD1|TRBJ1-1
TGTGCCAGTATGGGGACAGGGGAACCGGACACTGAAGCTTTCTTT
CASMGTGEPDTEAFF
>few|TRBV28|TRBD1|TRBJ2-5
TGTGCCAGCAGTAACAGGGGGTCCGGAGAGACCCAGTACTTC
CASSNRGSGETQYF
>-|TRBV5-8|TRBD1|TRBJ2-5
TGTGCCAGCAGCGCTCTGACAGGGGAAGAGACCCAGTACTTC
CASSALTGEETQYF
>-|TRBV5-8|TRBD1|TRBJ2-3
TGTGCCAGCAGACCGGACAGGGCACTAGGGGATACGCAGTATTTT
CASRPDRALGDTQYF
>-|TRBV14|-|TRBJ1-6
TGTGCCAGCAGCTCCCTGGGGGGGCCCCTCCACTTT
CASSSLGGPLHF
>-|TRBV5-5|-|TRBJ1-4
TGTGCCAGCAGCCCCGAAGGGGTTAATGAAAAACTGTTTTTT
CASSPEGVNEKLFF
>-|TRBV30|TRBD2|TRBJ2-1
TGTGCCTGGAGTGCTAGCGGGAAACCCTCCTACAATGAGCAGTTCTTC
CAWSASGKPSYNEQFF
>-|TRBV2|TRBD2|TRBJ2-3
TGTGCCAGCAAAAGCGGGGGAAGAGATACGCAGTATTTT
CASKSGGRDTQYF
>-|TRBV19|-|TRBJ1-2
TGTGCCAGTAGTATGAGGACAGCAAACTATGGCTACACCTTC
CASSMRTANYGYTF
>-|TRBV9|TRBD2|TRBJ2-7
TGTGCCAGCAGCACCCGTCTGACTAGCGGCGAGCAGTACTTC
CASSTRLTSGEQYF
>-|TRBV11-2|-|TRBJ2-1
TGTGCCAGCAGGGGGCCAGGGGCCTACAATGAGCAGTTCTTC
CASRGPGAYNEQFF
>-|TRBV3-1/TRBV3-2|TRBD2|TRBJ2-2
TGTGCCAGCAAGGTAGCGGGAGGTACCGGGGAGCTGTTTTTT
CASKVAGGTGELFF
>-|TRBV3-1/TRBV3-2|-|TRBJ2-3
TGTGCCAGCAGCCAAGGTGTGGCAGGAAGCACAGATACGCAGTATTTT
CASSQGVAGSTDTQYF
>-|TRBV29-1|-|TRBJ1-6
TGCAGCGTTTCTGACAGCTATAATTCACCCCTCCACTTT
CSVSDSYNSPLHF
>-|TRBV7-8|TRBD1|TRBJ1-5
TGTGCCAGCAGCCTAGAGGGGACAGGGGGCGCCGGTCAGCCCCAGCATTTT
CASSLEGTGGAGQPQHF
>-|TRBV7-3|TRBD1|TRBJ1-1
TGTGCCAGCAGCTCACAGGGGTTTAACACTGAAGCTTTCTTT
CASSSQGFNTEAFF
>-|TRBV9|-|TRBJ1-6
TGTGCCAGCAGCGTAGGACATAGCTCCTATAATTCACCCCTCCACTTT
CASSVGHSSYNSPLHF
>few|TRBV5-6|TRBD1|TRBJ1-2
TGTGCCAGCAGCCGGGACAGGGGGCCCGGCTACACCTTC
CASSRDRGPGYTF
>-|TRBV11-2|-|TRBJ2-7
TGTGCCAGCAGCTCTACGAGGAACGAGCAGTACTTC
CASSSTRNEQYF
>-|TRBV11-2|-|TRBJ2-4
TGTGCCAGCAGCTTTCAGGGAGCCAAAAACATTCAGTACTTC
CASSFQGAKNIQYF
>once|TRBV5-4|-|TRBJ2-4
TGTGCCAGCAGCTTGGCGGGAGTGGGCATTCAGTACTTC
CASSLAGVGIQYF
>-|TRBV7-3|TRBD2|TRBJ2-3
TGTGCCAGCAGCTTAGTCGGGGGGAGCACAGATACGCAGTATTTT
CASSLVGGSTDTQYF
>-|TRBV28|-|TRBJ2-7
TGTGCCAGCAGTTTTAGTGGAGGGGCTAAGTTACAGTACTTC
CASSFSGGAKLQYF
>-|TRBV27|-|TRBJ1-2
TGTGCCAGCAGCGAGGGTGGACAGTCCTATGGCTACACCTTC
CASSEGGQSYGYTF
>-|TRBV6-2/TRBV6-3|-|TRBJ2-5
TGTGCCAGCAGTTACCTAGAGACCCAGTACTTC
CASSYLETQYF
>-|TRBV4-1|-|TRBJ2-3
TGCGCCAGCAGCCAAGATCGGGAGCGGGCGAGCACAGATACGCAGTATTTT
CASSQDRERASTDTQYF
>once|TRBV2|-|TRBJ1-1
TGTGCCAGCAGGTCACGGGGGGCGGTGAATACTGAAGCTTTCTTT
CASRSRGAVNTEAFF
>-|TRBV7-8|-|TRBJ1-1
TGTGCCAGCAGCGCAGGGGCCCTGGGAGCTTTCTTT
CASSAGALGAFF
>-|TRBV5-1|-|TRBJ2-2
TGCGCCAGCAGCCCCTCGGGGAATTTTATTGCCGGGGAGCTGTTTTTT
CASSPSGNFIAGELFF